This passage covers 20 T cell receptor beta chains from one sample sequenced in a study of cytomegalovirus exposure and HLA in healthy donors. PCR employed 60 Vbeta and 13 Jbeta primers. TCRdb's table, derived via immunoSEQ multiplex PCR, lists solely in-frame clones and lacks some. Of about 150,000 clones in the sample, over 60% were seen once. Sequences were obtained from PBMCs. The receptors were gathered from a male donor in good health and CMV-seronegative.

J is TRBJ1-2 and V is TRBV7-2; 9 bases map to TRBD1. Germline CDR1 SGHTA, CDR2 FQGNSA. V was pared by 8 bases and J by 3 bases, with 10 bases of the junction left unmatched. The CDR3 has 15 amino acids. CDR3 region: CASSEPGQGHYGYTF. As DNA, the CDR3 is TGTGCCAGCTCTGAACCGGGACAGGGCCACTATGGCTACACCTTC.

Only a few counts were recorded for this clone. CDR3 DNA: TGTGCCAGCAGCCTAAACCGGGACTGGAAGAAAGAGACCCAGTACTTC. This codes for CASSLNRDWKKETQYF. J is TRBJ2-5 and V is TRBV11-2; the D gene is possibly TRBD2 (6 bases). CDR1 and CDR2 from the germline V gene are SGHAT and FQNNGV. With 5 bases removed from V and 3 bases from J, the gap between germline ends came to 19 bases. The length of the CDR3 is 16 residues.

The J gene is TRBJ2-5, the V gene TRBV9; weak D call: TRBD1 (5 bases). The V gene's germline CDR1 is SGDLS and CDR2 YYNGEE. Trimming left V 0 bases short and J 0 bases short, with 6 bases between. This CDR3 is 14 amino acids long. The CDR3 DNA follows: TGTGCCAGCAGCGTAGCGGACAACCAAGAGACCCAGTACTTC. Translation gives CASSVADNQETQYF.

This clone was counted between two and nine times. The chain links TRBV15 to TRBJ1-2; no definite D call. The ends were cut back, 3 bases at V and 2 bases at J, with 16 bases in the middle. Germline CDR1 and CDR2: LNHNV and YYDKDF (reference sequence). This CDR3 has 16 residues. Here the CDR3 DNA reads TGTGCCACCAGCAGCCCTACAGACACGTCAAACTATGGCTACACCTTC. Amino acids: CATSSPTDTSNYGYTF.

This chain uses TRBV30 with TRBJ1-1; D might be TRBD1 (5 bases). V was cut by 0 bases and J by 4 bases, with 21 bases left in between. This CDR3 region has 17 residues. Germline CDR1 GTSNPN, CDR2 SVGIG (reference sequence). The CDR3 sequence is CAWSVFPLGVGGTEAFF. DNA of the CDR3: TGTGCCTGGAGTGTCTTTCCTTTGGGAGTGGGGGGCACTGAAGCTTTCTTT.

The chain recombines TRBV5-1 with TRBJ2-1; D is perhaps TRBD1 (6 bases). The CDR3 is 14 residues long. The germline V gene has CDR1 SGHRS and CDR2 YFSETQ. Trimming shortened V by 0 bases and J by 7 bases, and 11 bases separated the two germline ends. The CDR3 nucleotides are TGCGCCAGCAGCTTGGCCACAGGGCGAAATGAGCAGTTCTTC. This sequence encodes CASSLATGRNEQFF. Complete variable domain (other parts from reference TRBV5-1 and TRBJ2-1): KAGVTQTPRYLIKTRGQQVTLSCSPISGHRSVSWYQQTPGQGLQFLFEYFSETQRNKGNFPGRFSGRQFSNSRSEMNVSTLELGDSALYLCASSLATGRNEQFFGPGTRLTVL.

This clone has just a few counts. This rearrangement joins TRBV7-9 to TRBJ2-7; a weak D match, TRBD1 (6 bases). Germline-derived CDR1 and CDR2 are SEHNR and FQNEAQ (reference sequence). With 7 bases removed from V and 3 bases from J, the gap between germline ends came to 16 bases. The length of the CDR3 is 14 residues. The CDR3 DNA sequence: TGTGCCAGCATCGAACAGGGCGCCGTCTACGAGCAGTACTTC. This sequence encodes CASIEQGAVYEQYF.

The J gene is TRBJ2-1, the V gene TRBV2; D remains ambiguous. CDR1 and CDR2 from the germline V gene are SNHLY and FYNNEI. The germline V and J ends were trimmed by 3 bases and 0 bases, with 18 bases remaining between them. This CDR3 has 18 amino acids. CDR3 sequence: CASSDATPLSRSYNEQFF. The CDR3 bases are TGTGCCAGCAGTGATGCGACTCCCCTCTCCCGCTCCTACAATGAGCAGTTCTTC.

This sequence joins TRBV30 and TRBJ1-1; TRBD1 matches at 7 bases. The V gene's germline CDR1 is GTSNPN and CDR2 SVGIG (reference sequence). This CDR3 comprises 16 residues. V lost 3 bases, J lost 2 bases, and 12 bases stayed unmatched. The CDR3 coding sequence is TGTGCCTGGAGGCCGGGACAGCGGGTTAGCAACACTGAAGCTTTCTTT. It translates to CAWRPGQRVSNTEAFF.

Of note for this clone: This same CDR3 is encoded by further DNA sequences in the sample. This sequence joins TRBV6-5 and TRBJ1-1; D possibly corresponds to TRBD1 (5 bases). V dropped 2 bases and J dropped 4 bases, with 8 bases sitting between them. The CDR3 has 13 amino acids. The germline gives CDR1 MNHEY, CDR2 SVGAGI. The CDR3 bases are TGTGCCAGCAGTTACCCGGGGGGCACTGAAGCTTTCTTT. Its translation: CASSYPGGTEAFF.

The V gene is TRBV19, the J gene TRBJ2-7, with 8 bases identical to TRBD2. The CDR3 is 14 amino acids. Per germline, CDR1 LNHDA and CDR2 SQIVND (reference sequence). Germline trimming cut 2 bases from V and 4 bases from J; bases unmatched to any gene: 4. CDR3 bases: TGTGCCAGTAGTATAAGCGGGAGTAAGTACGAGCAGTACTTC. Residues: CASSISGSKYEQYF.

J is TRBJ2-1 and V is TRBV18; D not certain. Germline CDR1 and CDR2: KGHSH and LQKENI. Trimming took off 3 bases at V and 9 bases at J, with 9 bases between the two ends. This CDR3 is built from 12 residues. CDR3 residues: CASSPESAEQFF. The CDR3 bases are TGTGCCAGCTCACCGGAGTCAGCTGAGCAGTTCTTC.

This clone was counted once. V and J are TRBV9 and TRBJ1-2; 9 bases are shared with TRBD1. There are 14 residues in the CDR3. V lost 4 bases, J lost 3 bases, and 4 bases stayed unmatched. Germline V gene lookup returns CDR1 SGDLS and CDR2 YYNGEE. CDR3 nucleotide sequence: TGTGCCAGCAGCCCTACAGGGGGCGACTATGGCTACACCTTC. Translating it yields CASSPTGGDYGYTF. Complete variable domain (other parts from reference TRBV9 and TRBJ1-2): DSGVTQTPKHLITATGQRVTLRCSPRSGDLSVYWYQQSLDQGLQFLIQYYNGEERAKGNILERFSAQQFPDLHSELNLSSLELGDSALYFCASSPTGGDYGYTFGSGTRLTVV.

J is TRBJ1-2 and V is TRBV18, with TRBD1 as a possible D gene (5 bases). CDR3 length equals 14 residues. Germline V gene lookup returns CDR1 KGHSH and CDR2 LQKENI. The V and J ends lost 2 bases and 6 bases respectively, with 13 bases between them. The CDR3 spells CASSPFRDSNGYTF. CDR3 bases: TGTGCCAGCTCACCATTTAGGGACTCCAATGGCTACACCTTC.

The gene calls are TRBV25-1 and TRBJ1-2; tentative D call: TRBD1 (6 bases). Between the trimmed V and J ends, which lost 6 bases and 4 bases, there was a span of 12 bases. In germline, CDR1 is MGHDK, CDR2 SYGVNS. This CDR3 region has 13 residues. The CDR3 DNA sequence: TGTGCCAGCAGCCCAACAGGGATCTATGGCTACACCTTC. Protein sequence: CASSPTGIYGYTF.

This clone was observed a handful of times. The chain couples TRBV2 to TRBJ2-2; TRBD1 agrees at 10 bases. The CDR3 consists of 20 residues. Trimming cost V 5 bases and J 1 base; bases outside gene matches: 16. Germline V CDR1 and CDR2: SNHLY, FYNNEI. CDR3 region: CASSIRGQGSQGLNTGELFF. The CDR3 DNA follows: TGTGCCAGCAGTATTCGGGGACAGGGGTCTCAGGGCCTGAACACCGGGGAGCTGTTTTTT.

There are a few counts of this clone. V is TRBV6-4 and J is TRBJ2-6; D may be TRBD1 (5 bases). The V gene's germline CDR1 is MRHNA and CDR2 SNTAGT. The CDR3 is made up of 16 amino acids. Deletions cut 0 bases from V and 0 bases from J, with 6 bases between. CDR3 loop: CASSDSDSSGANVLTF. The CDR3 DNA is TGTGCCAGCAGTGACTCCGACAGCTCTGGGGCCAACGTCCTGACTTTC.

The chain couples TRBV7-3 to TRBJ1-1; 9 nucleotides agree with TRBD1. This CDR3 region has 18 residues. From germline, CDR1 is SGHTA and CDR2 FQGTGA. J was trimmed by 5 bases and V by 2 bases; bases with no gene match: 15. The DNA for the CDR3 is TGTGCCAGCAGCTTAGTTGGGGCCGGACAGGGGAGAAGGACTGAAGCTTTCTTT. Protein: CASSLVGAGQGRRTEAFF.

The chain joins TRBV5-1 to TRBJ2-5, with a tentative D call TRBD1 (5 bases). Deletions cut 4 bases from V and 1 base from J, with 14 bases between. Germline CDR1 reads SGHRS; CDR2 reads YFSETQ. This CDR3 spans 15 amino acids. DNA for the CDR3: TGCGCCAGCAGCAGAGAAACAGGCGTCCAAGAGACCCAGTACTTC. Encoded protein: CASSRETGVQETQYF.

V usage is TRBV7-2 and J usage is TRBJ1-3; D perhaps matches TRBD1 (5 bases). V was cut by 5 bases and J by 4 bases, with 24 bases left in between. Germline V gene lookup returns CDR1 SGHTA and CDR2 FQGNSA. This CDR3 spans 18 amino acids. The CDR3 here is CASSAGMGGGTSGNTIYF. In DNA form, the CDR3 reads TGTGCCAGCAGCGCGGGGATGGGTGGGGGTACTAGCGGAAACACCATATATTTT.